This T cell receptor (beta chain) stems from a study of T cells in Graves' hyperthyroidism and ophthalmopathy. Across the study: Peripheral blood was taken when the disease was first diagnosed, before any treatment began.

Points from the study as a whole: Appearing also in blood were most of the thyroid clonotypes expanded above 0.001.

This clonotype has ten or more counts. Its specificity is not known. Newly diagnosed hyperthyroidism, duration under 2 months, in patients aged 18 to 65. Diagnoses rested on clinical symptoms, serum thyroxine and TRAb, thyroid ultrasound and orbital computed tomography. The trim removed 3 bases at V and 0 bases at J, leaving 2 bases unmatched. The length of the CDR3 is 14 residues. The germline CDR1 and CDR2 sequences are SNHLY and FYNNEI. Amplified TCR beta CDR3 regions came from RNA transcripts. The HTBI primer set was used in a first-round RT-PCR of the TCR CDR3. TCRdb called the multiplex PCR reads again in MiXCR, with one record for every CDR3 protein. Found here are 200,000 to 250,000 distinct CDR3 sequences, 17% of them singletons; the top ten hold approximately 50%.

The V and J genes are TRBV2 and TRBJ2-7; TRBD1 matches at 7 bases. The TCR was taken from a man between 45 and 60 years old with Graves' hyperthyroidism. Input material: blood. CDR3 coding DNA: TGTGCCAGCAGTGACAGACAGGGCTCCTACGAGCAGTACTTC. Encoded protein: CASSDRQGSYEQYF.